This TCR beta chain was identified during a study of cytomegalovirus exposure and HLA in healthy donors. The PCR made use of 60 Vbeta and 13 Jbeta primers. Clones were sequenced by immunoSEQ multiplex PCR, and TCRdb holds only the in-frame ones, with some missing. The sample comprises roughly 90,000 clones, roughly four fifths of which are singletons, and about 3.4% rests with the top ten. Study findings and constraints: It was assumed in the presence/absence analyses that sequencing depth was roughly uniform across donors. On later analysis, the bulk of CMV-associated TCR beta chains appeared to be HLA-restricted. In an earlier analysis, productive rearrangement rates for most beta V segments clustered near 87% or 30%.

Comment on this clone: Its antigen is not known.

The CDR3 runs 14 residues. V was pared by 5 bases and J by 0 bases, with 7 bases of the junction left unmatched. Germline-derived CDR1 and CDR2 are SQVTM and ANQGSEA. The sample taken for sequencing was PBMCs. This receptor was obtained from a man aged 30 to 45 in good health and CMV-seropositive. The chain carries TRBV29-1 and TRBJ2-7; 7 bases map to TRBD2. CDR3 protein: CSVLAESNSYEQYF. DNA for the CDR3: TGCAGCGTTCTAGCGGAATCTAACTCCTACGAGCAGTACTTC.